Reported below is one T cell receptor (beta chain). The data derive from a study of siplizumab effects on memory and regulatory T cells. Germline-derived CDR1 and CDR2 are MNHEY and SMNVEV (reference sequence). J was trimmed by 6 bases and V by 3 bases; bases with no gene match: 13. The CDR3 runs to 17 residues. Some clones are missing from TCRdb's copy, which holds only in-frame ones; the method was immunoSEQ multiplex PCR. This sample has around 100,000 clones, with around nine tenths found just once. Sample: CD4+ T cells sorted from blood. The receptor's source is a human donor in good health. The rearrangement links TRBV27 to TRBJ1-2; TRBD1 aligns across 10 bases. The CDR3 DNA is TGTGCCAGCAGTTTTTCCGCCGAGACAGGGGGCGACAATGGCTACACCTTC. Translated, it gives CASSFSAETGGDNGYTF.